A single sample gave rise to the 10 T cell receptor beta chains below, sequenced in a study of blood T cell repertoires in COVID-19. Profiled with immunoSEQ multiplex PCR; TCRdb holds only in-frame clones, not every one. The sample lists about 140,000 clones; around 79% were seen once. The sample was PBMCs or T cells enriched from blood (not recorded which). Receptors were obtained from a woman between 50 and 59 years old who had recovered from COVID-19.

The V gene is TRBV10-3, the J gene TRBJ2-1; D is possibly TRBD2 (6 bases). The CDR3 runs to 14 residues. Trimming stripped 11 bases from V and 3 bases from J, with 17 bases between. CDR1 ENHRY and CDR2 SYGVKD come from the germline V gene. The CDR3, as DNA: TGTGCCGTCGCACCGGGAGCCTTCTACAATGAGCAGTTCTTC. This gives the protein CAVAPGAFYNEQFF.

J is TRBJ2-7 and V is TRBV2; TRBD2 might be the D (5 bases). Between the trimmed V and J ends, which lost 6 bases and 4 bases, there was a span of 19 bases. The CDR3 runs to 15 residues. Germline CDR1 is SNHLY and CDR2 is FYNNEI. CDR3 residues: CASRGLKIGAYEQYF. CDR3 nucleotides: TGTGCCAGCAGAGGACTGAAGATCGGAGCTTACGAGCAGTACTTC. The variable domain in full, with the rest retrieved from reference TRBV2 and TRBJ2-7, is EPEVTQTPSHQVTQMGQEVILRCVPISNHLYFYWYRQILGQKVEFLVSFYNNEISEKSEIFDDQFSVERPDGSNFTLKIRSTKLEDSAMYFCASRGLKIGAYEQYFGPGTRLTVT.

This chain links TRBV19 with TRBJ2-1; TRBD2 matches 11 bases. The CDR3 contains 14 residues. Trimming removed 7 bases from V and 10 bases from J; junction bases left unmatched: 9. Looked up from germline, CDR1 is LNHDA and CDR2 is SQIVND (reference sequence). The chain's CDR3 is CASKELAGEEEQFF. The CDR3 coding sequence is TGTGCCAGTAAAGAACTAGCGGGAGAGGAGGAGCAGTTCTTC.

The rearrangement joins TRBV3-1 (or the pseudogene TRBV3-2) to TRBJ1-5; D is undetermined. V was clipped by 4 bases and J by 6 bases, with 10 bases between them. The CDR3 consists of 13 residues. The germline gives CDR1 LGHDT, CDR2 YNNKEL (reference sequence). As DNA, the CDR3 is TGTGCCAGCAGCCCTACGAGATTTCAGCCCCAGCATTTT. Its protein product is CASSPTRFQPQHF.

The chain recombines TRBV5-1 with TRBJ2-1; 9 bases fit TRBD2. V gave up 2 bases and J gave up 6 bases; unmatched junction bases: 9. Germline V gene data show CDR1 as SGHRS and CDR2 as YFSETQ. This CDR3 has 16 residues. In DNA, the CDR3 is TGCGCCAGCAGCTTCGCCGCGGGGGGGATCATCAATGAGCAGTTCTTC. Its protein is CASSFAAGGIINEQFF.

J is TRBJ2-1 and V is TRBV5-4, with D possibly TRBD2 on 6 matching bases. Germline V gene sequence: CDR1 SGHNT, CDR2 YYREEE (reference sequence). V was trimmed by 4 bases and J by 0 bases, leaving 11 bases between them. The CDR3 spans 15 residues. The CDR3, as DNA: TGTGCCAGCAGCCCTCTCGGGGGCTCCTACAATGAGCAGTTCTTC. Translating it yields CASSPLGGSYNEQFF.

V and J are TRBV12-3 or TRBV12-4 and TRBJ1-6; D is uncertain. Trimming cost V 5 bases and J 6 bases, with 5 bases left between them. The CDR3 is made up of 12 amino acids. CDR3 nucleotide sequence: TGTGCCAGCAGTCTCCCTAATTCACCCCTCCACTTT. This translates into CASSLPNSPLHF.

This clone appeared a single time. DNA for the CDR3: TGTGCCAGCAGTTACTTGAACGGGGATACGCAGTATTTT. This codes for CASSYLNGDTQYF. The chain combines TRBV6-5 with TRBJ2-3; the D is unclear. CDR3 length: 13 amino acids. Germline values: CDR1 MNHEY, CDR2 SVGAGI. The V and J ends lost 1 base and 6 bases respectively, with 8 bases between them.

The J gene is TRBJ2-1, the V gene TRBV27; no clear D gene. The CDR3 totals 15 residues. Germline assignment: CDR1 MNHEY and CDR2 SMNVEV (reference sequence). Trimming took off 3 bases at V and 1 base at J, with 10 bases between the two ends. CDR3 DNA sequence: TGTGCCAGCAGTTTCCTTTCAGAATCCTACAATGAGCAGTTCTTC. This gives the protein CASSFLSESYNEQFF.

The rearrangement joins TRBV14 to TRBJ2-7; D unresolved. The CDR3 has 14 residues. Germline V gene lookup returns CDR1 SGHDN and CDR2 FVKESK. V dropped 0 bases and J dropped 0 bases, with 6 bases sitting between them. CDR3 sequence reads: CASSQDFVSYEQYF. CDR3 DNA sequence: TGTGCCAGCAGCCAAGATTTCGTCTCCTACGAGCAGTACTTC.